The next 25 T cell receptor beta chains were all read from a single sample in a study of CD8+ T cells in alopecia areata. Sequencing relied on a cDNA template that was reverse transcribed from extracted RNA. The table came from immunoSEQ multiplex PCR; TCRdb's copy has only in-frame clones and leaves some out. The repertoire consists of 150,000 to 200,000 clones, with less than 70% occurring once and the leading ten covering over 12%. The treatment here: oral pan-JAK inhibitor, 5-10 mg twice daily. Sequencing was performed on CD4+ T cells sorted from blood, taken at week 24, from a patient treated with tofacitinib. These receptors all stem from a human donor with alopecia areata.

This clone was recorded a few times. V usage is TRBV9 and J usage is TRBJ2-7; 9 nucleotides line up with TRBD1. V trimming: 3 bases; J trimming: 4 bases; junction bases outside the gene matches: 14. CDR3 size: 17 residues. In germline, CDR1 is SGDLS, CDR2 YYNGEE. The CDR3, as DNA: TGTGCCAGCAGCGACGGACAGGGGAGACCCAATACTTACGAGCAGTACTTC. It encodes CASSDGQGRPNTYEQYF.

This clone has a handful of counts. In the same sample, other DNA sequences code for this CDR3. J is TRBJ1-3 and V is TRBV2, with D uncertain. The germline V gene has CDR1 SNHLY and CDR2 FYNNEI. Trimming removed 3 bases from V and 4 bases from J, with 4 bases in between. This CDR3 comprises 12 residues. The CDR3 sequence: CASSERGNTIYF. CDR3 sequence (DNA): TGTGCCAGCAGTGAGAGGGGAAACACCATATATTTT.

The chain combines TRBV7-9 with TRBJ2-1; the D gene is possibly TRBD1 (5 bases). Germline V gene sequence: CDR1 SEHNR, CDR2 FQNEAQ (reference sequence). This CDR3 has 15 amino acids. V was shortened by 5 bases and J by 4 bases, with 15 bases between the two germline ends. The CDR3 spells CASSPPGHLYNEQFF. CDR3 nucleotides: TGTGCCAGCAGCCCCCCTGGACACCTGTACAATGAGCAGTTCTTC.

This chain uses TRBV7-9 with TRBJ1-2; a possible D gene is TRBD1 (5 bases). V shed 4 bases and J shed 2 bases, with 8 bases lying between them. Germline V gives CDR1 SEHNR, CDR2 FQNEAQ (reference sequence). This CDR3 is built from 13 residues. CDR3 protein: CASSSGGNYGYTF. The DNA for the CDR3 is TGTGCCAGCAGCTCTGGGGGGAACTATGGCTACACCTTC.

This sequence joins TRBV4-1 and TRBJ1-1; D uncertain. This CDR3 is built from 12 residues. With 4 bases removed from V and 4 bases from J, the gap between germline ends came to 7 bases. Germline lookup yields CDR1 MGHRA and CDR2 YSYEKL. This CDR3 reads CASSRVGTEAFF. CDR3 DNA sequence: TGCGCCAGCAGCCGGGTTGGCACTGAAGCTTTCTTT.

CDR3 coding DNA: TGTGCCAGCACGGGGTCCTATAATTCACCCCTCCACTTT. It specifies CASTGSYNSPLHF. The chain joins TRBV28 to TRBJ1-6; D is uncertain. Germline V gene lookup returns CDR1 MDHEN and CDR2 SYDVKM. V lost 7 bases and J 1 base, leaving 5 bases between the germline ends. This CDR3 spans 13 amino acids.

The chain uses TRBV15 and TRBJ2-7; tentatively, D is TRBD2 (6 bases). Per the germline V gene, CDR1 is LNHNV and CDR2 is YYDKDF (reference sequence). Trimming stripped 4 bases from V and 9 bases from J, with 28 bases between. The CDR3 extends over 17 amino acids. The CDR3 nucleotides read TGTGCCACCAGCAAAACGGTCGCGGGACGTCATTCTGGCGGGCAGTACTTC. Translating gives CATSKTVAGRHSGGQYF.

The chain joins TRBV5-1 to TRBJ2-2; D unresolved. The CDR3 sequence is 16 residues long. Germline loops: CDR1 SGHRS, CDR2 YFSETQ. V was pared by 7 bases and J by 0 bases, with 16 bases between. The CDR3 nucleotides are TGCGCCAGCTCCTTTGTCGTACAGACGAACACCGGGGAGCTGTTTTTT. It codes for CASSFVVQTNTGELFF.

The chain has TRBV5-4 and TRBJ2-5; 8 nucleotides align to TRBD1. Germline values: CDR1 SGHNT, CDR2 YYREEE (reference sequence). With V trimmed by 4 bases and J by 5 bases, 7 bases remained unmatched. This CDR3 contains 14 residues. CDR3: CASSGRGRLETQYF. The CDR3 region has the DNA TGTGCCAGCAGCGGCAGGGGGCGCTTGGAGACCCAGTACTTC.

The chain joins TRBV30 to TRBJ1-3; D uncertain. Germline-derived CDR1 and CDR2 are GTSNPN and SVGIG (reference sequence). The CDR3 is made up of 14 amino acids. V lost 1 base to trimming and J lost 2 bases, with 9 bases between them. The CDR3 loop is CAWSGGIAGNTIYF. The DNA for the CDR3 is TGTGCCTGGAGTGGAGGGATAGCTGGAAACACCATATATTTT.

The chain combines TRBV7-2 with TRBJ1-6; the D is unclear. V was clipped by 1 base and J by 7 bases, with 14 bases between them. This CDR3 spans 16 amino acids. Germline V gene lookup returns CDR1 SGHTA and CDR2 FQGNSA. Here the CDR3 DNA reads TGTGCCAGCAGCTTAGTAAGGTCCAGGCCCAATTCACCCCTCCACTTT. This encodes CASSLVRSRPNSPLHF.

The rearrangement joins TRBV29-1 to TRBJ2-4; TRBD1 is a possible D gene (6 bases). The germline gives CDR1 SQVTM, CDR2 ANQGSEA. This CDR3 contains 13 residues. Trimming pared 6 bases from V and 2 bases from J, leaving 11 bases between. CDR3 region: CSVIRDTKNIQYF. CDR3 sequence (DNA): TGCAGCGTGATCCGGGACACCAAAAACATTCAGTACTTC.

V usage is TRBV15 and J usage is TRBJ1-5, with D unresolved. This CDR3 spans 12 amino acids. The V end lost 0 bases, the J end lost 7 bases, and 4 bases lay between the germline ends. From germline, CDR1 is LNHNV and CDR2 YYDKDF (reference sequence). CDR3 sequence (DNA): TGTGCCACCAGCAGAGATCGCCAGCCCCAGCATTTT. This translates into CATSRDRQPQHF.

In this sample, this clone turned up a few times. The chain combines TRBV30 with TRBJ1-2, with D hard to call. Germline V gene sequence: CDR1 GTSNPN, CDR2 SVGIG (reference sequence). This CDR3 region has 12 residues. V shed 3 bases and J shed 5 bases, with 10 bases lying between them. CDR3 bases: TGTGCCTGGAGCGTGGATCCTTATGGCTACACCTTC. Translating it yields CAWSVDPYGYTF.

The gene calls are TRBV30 and TRBJ1-2; D remains ambiguous. Per the germline V gene, CDR1 is GTSNPN and CDR2 is SVGIG (reference sequence). V was cut by 3 bases and J by 1 base, with 9 bases left in between. This CDR3 contains 13 residues. CDR3 in DNA: TGTGCCTGGAGCATATGGCGTAACTATGGCTACACCTTC. It codes for CAWSIWRNYGYTF.

The chain combines TRBV29-1 with TRBJ1-1; no clear D. The CDR3 is 13 residues long. Trimming left V 6 bases short and J 0 bases short, with 11 bases between. Germline CDR1 and CDR2: SQVTM and ANQGSEA. CDR3 sequence: CSVGPMLNTEAFF. The DNA for the CDR3 is TGCAGCGTCGGTCCGATGCTGAACACTGAAGCTTTCTTT.

The chain is built from TRBV19 and TRBJ1-2; D call uncertain. CDR1 is LNHDA, CDR2 SQIVND, per germline (reference sequence). V was cut by 8 bases and J by 7 bases, with 11 bases left in between. The length of the CDR3 is 11 residues. The CDR3, as DNA: TGTGCCAGTCGGGCGGGTCGTGGCTACACCTTC. It translates to CASRAGRGYTF.

The chain employs TRBV29-1 and TRBJ2-6; D perhaps matches TRBD1 (8 bases). With 3 bases removed from V and 4 bases from J, the gap between germline ends came to 25 bases. The CDR3 extends over 19 amino acids. Germline-derived CDR1 and CDR2 are SQVTM and ANQGSEA. The CDR3 bases are TGCAGCGTTGACTCGACAGGGGACTTTGCGGGGGCCGGGGCCAACGTCCTGACTTTC. Protein: CSVDSTGDFAGAGANVLTF.

This clone was detected a few times. V usage is TRBV29-1 and J usage is TRBJ2-4; D is ambiguous. Germline V gene sequence: CDR1 SQVTM, CDR2 ANQGSEA. This CDR3 spans 13 amino acids. V shed 5 bases and J shed 0 bases, with 8 bases lying between them. The CDR3 coding sequence is TGCAGCGTTAGAATGCTAGCCAAAAACATTCAGTACTTC. Protein: CSVRMLAKNIQYF.

This sequence joins TRBV5-1 and TRBJ2-1, with a possible D match to TRBD1 (5 bases). This CDR3 contains 16 residues. Per germline, CDR1 SGHRS and CDR2 YFSETQ. The V end lost 5 bases, the J end lost 0 bases, and 15 bases lay between the germline ends. This CDR3 is CASRLTGDRSYNEQFF. CDR3 in DNA: TGCGCCAGCAGGTTAACAGGCGACCGCTCCTACAATGAGCAGTTCTTC.

In this sample, this clone turned up a few times. The rearrangement joins TRBV29-1 to TRBJ1-3; D is ambiguous. The V end was cut by 2 bases, the J end by 0 bases, with 5 bases between. The CDR3 covers 13 residues. CDR1 SQVTM and CDR2 ANQGSEA come from the germline V gene. The CDR3: CSVEPDSGNTIYF. DNA of the CDR3: TGCAGCGTTGAACCTGACTCTGGAAACACCATATATTTT.

This clone showed up just a few times. V gene TRBV30 combines with J gene TRBJ2-7; the D gene is possibly TRBD1 (5 bases). The V gene's germline CDR1 is GTSNPN and CDR2 SVGIG (reference sequence). Trimming removed 6 bases at V and 3 bases at J, with 12 bases between. The CDR3 length is 12 residues. DNA for the CDR3: TGTGCCTGCCTAAGACAGAACTACGAGCAGTACTTC. Translating gives CACLRQNYEQYF. Filled out from reference TRBV30 and TRBJ2-7, the complete variable domain reads SQTIHQWPATLVQPVGSPLSLECTVEGTSNPNLYWYRQAAGRGLQLLFYSVGIGQISSEVPQNLSASRPQDRQFILSSKKLLLSDSGFYLCACLRQNYEQYFGPGTRLTVT.

The chain carries TRBV5-6 and TRBJ1-5; D is possibly TRBD1 (6 bases). This CDR3 contains 14 residues. CDR1 and CDR2 (germline): SGHDT, YYEEEE. V lost 6 bases to trimming and J lost 6 bases, with 16 bases between them. CDR3 sequence reads: CASNVQGFGQPQHF. CDR3 DNA: TGTGCCAGCAATGTACAGGGATTTGGTCAGCCCCAGCATTTT.

This clone was recorded a few times. The genes are TRBV6-1 and TRBJ1-2, with a possible D match to TRBD1 (5 bases). The germline V gene has CDR1 MNHNS and CDR2 SASEGT. This CDR3 contains 16 residues. V lost 0 bases, J lost 2 bases, and 13 bases lay in between. CDR3: CASSEAPRGENYGYTF. The CDR3 nucleotides read TGTGCCAGCAGTGAAGCCCCGCGGGGGGAGAACTATGGCTACACCTTC.

The V call is TRBV11-3, the J call TRBJ1-1; perhaps TRBD1 as D (5 bases). This CDR3 is 13 amino acids long. Germline CDR1 is SGHNT and CDR2 is YENEEA. V was clipped by 5 bases and J by 3 bases, with 10 bases between them. The DNA for the CDR3 is TGTGCCAGCAGCCAGGGACCCGACACTGAAGCTTTCTTT. Translated, it gives CASSQGPDTEAFF.